The 20 T cell receptor beta chains in this list originate from one sample, sequenced in a study of cytomegalovirus exposure and HLA in healthy donors. PCR amplification relied on 60 Vbeta primers (plus 13 Jbeta primers). Assay used: immunoSEQ multiplex PCR; TCRdb lists only in-frame clones, some missing. The sample lists about 160,000 clones, roughly 85% seen once, with around 1% in the top ten. The sample comprised PBMCs. All receptors come from a woman aged 45 to 65 in good health and CMV-seropositive.

This clone was seen only once. V usage is TRBV6-5 and J usage is TRBJ2-7; D unclear. V was pared by 5 bases and J by 1 base, with 9 bases between. Germline CDR1 and CDR2: MNHEY and SVGAGI. The CDR3 contains 13 residues. The CDR3 loop is CASSTTPSYEQYF. For the CDR3, the DNA is TGTGCCAGCAGTACTACACCTTCCTACGAGCAGTACTTC.

Only a few counts were recorded for this clone. This chain links TRBV25-1 with TRBJ2-1, with D possibly being TRBD2 (5 bases). Germline V gene sequence: CDR1 MGHDK, CDR2 SYGVNS. There are 13 residues in the CDR3. The V and J ends lost 7 bases and 4 bases respectively, with 11 bases between them. The CDR3 is CASIQDSYNEQFF. DNA for the CDR3: TGTGCCAGCATTCAGGACTCGTACAATGAGCAGTTCTTC.

The rearrangement joins TRBV4-1 to TRBJ1-5, with a possible D match to TRBD1 (5 bases). In germline, CDR1 is MGHRA, CDR2 YSYEKL. V was clipped by 2 bases and J by 3 bases, with 11 bases between them. This CDR3 region has 15 residues. Here the CDR3 DNA reads TGCGCCAGCAGCCAACAGGGTCGTGCCAATCAGCCCCAGCATTTT. It is translated as CASSQQGRANQPQHF.

The J gene is TRBJ2-1, the V gene TRBV13, with D possibly matching TRBD2 (6 bases). The V and J ends lost 4 bases and 8 bases respectively, with 18 bases between them. Germline CDR1 and CDR2: PRHDT and FYEKMQ (reference sequence). The CDR3 is 15 amino acids. For the CDR3, the DNA is TGTGCCAGCAGCTCGCCGGGAGTTGTAGCTGATGAGCAGTTCTTC. It specifies CASSSPGVVADEQFF.

This chain uses TRBV7-6 with TRBJ2-5; 8 nucleotides match TRBD1. Per germline, CDR1 SGHVS and CDR2 FNYEAQ. This CDR3 is 16 amino acids long. V shed 6 bases and J 7 bases; nucleotides not matched to a gene: 16. In DNA form, the CDR3 reads TGTGCCAGCAGGCCGAGCTCGGACAGGGCCGACGGGACCCAGTACTTC. Translating gives CASRPSSDRADGTQYF.

V and J are TRBV25-1 and TRBJ2-7; 8 bases fit TRBD1. V shed 1 base and J 7 bases; nucleotides not matched to a gene: 9. CDR3 length: 15 residues. In germline, CDR1 is MGHDK, CDR2 SYGVNS. CDR3 DNA sequence: TGTGCCAGCAGTGAATGGGCCGGACAGGGCGCTGAGCAGTACTTC. Translating it yields CASSEWAGQGAEQYF.

This clone was seen once. Here the CDR3 DNA reads TGTGCCAGCAGCTTGGGGGCAGGGAGGGAAGAGACCCAGTACTTC. Amino acids: CASSLGAGREETQYF. The chain carries TRBV11-2 and TRBJ2-5; D is possibly TRBD2 (7 bases). The CDR3 runs 15 residues. Germline CDR1 SGHAT, CDR2 FQNNGV. Trimming shortened V by 3 bases and J by 3 bases, and 14 bases separated the two germline ends.

In its sample, this clone was seen a few times. This chain links TRBV19 with TRBJ2-7, with 9 bases matching TRBD2. Losses at the gene ends were 3 bases for V and 5 bases for J; bases not matched to a gene: 5. The germline V gene has CDR1 LNHDA and CDR2 SQIVND (reference sequence). The CDR3 is 14 amino acids. Here the CDR3 DNA reads TGTGCCAGTAGTATGGGGGTAGCGGGAGACGAGCAGTACTTC. Its translation: CASSMGVAGDEQYF.

This chain connects TRBV7-2 to TRBJ1-3; D is unclear. Germline V gives CDR1 SGHTA, CDR2 FQGNSA. CDR3 size: 16 residues. Deletions cut 1 base from V and 4 bases from J, with 14 bases between. The CDR3 loop reads CASSLVFEVFGNTIYF. CDR3 sequence (DNA): TGTGCCAGCAGCTTAGTCTTCGAGGTTTTCGGAAACACCATATATTTT.

This clone was found a few times. This sequence joins TRBV5-6 and TRBJ1-2; D is possibly TRBD1 (6 bases). There are 15 residues in the CDR3. Trimming removed 0 bases from V and 5 bases from J, with 14 bases in between. The germline CDR1 and CDR2 sequences are SGHDT and YYEEEE. CDR3 DNA sequence: TGTGCCAGCAGCTTGGGGACGGGGGGCCTTTATGGCTACACCTTC. It is translated as CASSLGTGGLYGYTF.

The V call is TRBV10-1, the J call TRBJ2-1, with D tentatively TRBD2 (7 bases). Per germline, CDR1 WNHNN and CDR2 SYGVQD (reference sequence). This CDR3 region has 13 residues. V shed 0 bases and J shed 14 bases, with 14 bases lying between them. CDR3 in amino acids: CASSESRQGREFF. The DNA for the CDR3 is TGCGCCAGCAGTGAGTCGAGGCAGGGGAGGGAGTTCTTC.

This clone was seen more than once but under ten times. The same CDR3 is also encoded by other DNA sequences in this sample. The chain is built from TRBV6-5 and TRBJ2-5, with D hard to call. The CDR3 runs 13 residues. V was cut by 0 bases and J by 2 bases, with 4 bases left in between. From germline, CDR1 is MNHEY and CDR2 SVGAGI. The CDR3 protein is CASSYSHQETQYF. The CDR3, as DNA: TGTGCCAGCAGTTACTCTCATCAAGAGACCCAGTACTTC.

The CDR3 spells CASSSSGQGDQPQHF. CDR3 in DNA: TGTGCCAGCAGTTCTTCAGGACAGGGCGATCAGCCCCAGCATTTT. The chain has TRBV28 and TRBJ1-5; 8 nucleotides align to TRBD1. The ends lost 4 bases at V and 5 bases at J; junction bases unmatched: 7. CDR1 is MDHEN, CDR2 SYDVKM, per germline. The CDR3 runs to 15 residues.

The rearrangement uses TRBV7-2 and TRBJ1-2; 7 bases line up with TRBD1. From germline, CDR1 is SGHTA and CDR2 FQGNSA. CDR3 length: 14 residues. V gave up 6 bases and J gave up 7 bases; unmatched junction bases: 11. The DNA for the CDR3 is TGTGCCAGCAGGCAACGACAGGGTCTTAGTGGCTACACCTTC. Residues: CASRQRQGLSGYTF.

This clone was observed a single time. V gene TRBV25-1 combines with J gene TRBJ1-2, with D uncertain. CDR1 and CDR2 (germline): MGHDK, SYGVNS. The CDR3 spans 12 residues. V was shortened by 6 bases and J by 4 bases, with 9 bases between the two germline ends. The CDR3 is CASSDAGYGYTF. The CDR3 DNA sequence: TGTGCCAGCAGCGACGCGGGCTATGGCTACACCTTC.

This clone was recorded once. This rearrangement joins TRBV18 to TRBJ2-7, with 9 bases lining up with TRBD1. CDR1 and CDR2 (germline): KGHSH, LQKENI. The junction had 5 bases not matched to a gene; V was cut back by 5 bases and J by 3 bases. The CDR3 has 14 amino acids. CDR3 region: CASSSTGQGYEQYF. The CDR3 DNA sequence: TGTGCCAGCTCATCAACGGGACAGGGCTACGAGCAGTACTTC.

The V and J genes are TRBV5-1 and TRBJ2-5; tentatively, D is TRBD1 (6 bases). The J call may be wrong; the DNA end is better matched by TRBJ2-7. Germline V gene lookup returns CDR1 SGHRS and CDR2 YFSETQ. The CDR3 runs 14 residues. The CDR3 coding sequence is TGCGCCAGCAGCTTGGCCCAGGGGAACTACGAGCAGTACTTC. This gives the protein CASSLAQGNYEQYF.

V and J are TRBV5-1 and TRBJ1-1; D might be TRBD1 (5 bases). Germline CDR1 SGHRS, CDR2 YFSETQ. The CDR3 covers 15 residues. The V end was cut by 0 bases, the J end by 4 bases, with 13 bases between. The CDR3 DNA is TGCGCCAGCAGCTTGGTCTTTGGGGGGACCACTGAAGCTTTCTTT. Translating it yields CASSLVFGGTTEAFF.

The chain has TRBV7-6 and TRBJ2-1, with D unclear. The V and J ends lost 2 bases and 0 bases respectively, with 8 bases between them. Germline V lookup: CDR1 SGHVS, CDR2 FNYEAQ. CDR3 length: 15 amino acids. Written as DNA, the CDR3 is TGTGCCAGCAGCTTACTGGCTGTCTCCTACAATGAGCAGTTCTTC. This gives the protein CASSLLAVSYNEQFF. Variable domain in full (rest from reference TRBV7-6 and TRBJ2-1): GAGVSQSPRYKVTKRGQDVALRCDPISGHVSLYWYRQALGQGPEFLTYFNYEAQQDKSGLPNDRFSAERPEGSISTLTIQRTEQRDSAMYRCASSLLAVSYNEQFFGPGTRLTVL.

The rearrangement uses TRBV28 and TRBJ2-7; 7 bases match TRBD1. CDR1 and CDR2 (germline): MDHEN, SYDVKM. This CDR3 is 14 amino acids long. V trimming: 10 bases; J trimming: 4 bases; junction bases outside the gene matches: 13. CDR3 residues: CATRPGTVLYEQYF. CDR3 DNA: TGTGCCACCCGCCCCGGGACAGTACTTTACGAGCAGTACTTC.